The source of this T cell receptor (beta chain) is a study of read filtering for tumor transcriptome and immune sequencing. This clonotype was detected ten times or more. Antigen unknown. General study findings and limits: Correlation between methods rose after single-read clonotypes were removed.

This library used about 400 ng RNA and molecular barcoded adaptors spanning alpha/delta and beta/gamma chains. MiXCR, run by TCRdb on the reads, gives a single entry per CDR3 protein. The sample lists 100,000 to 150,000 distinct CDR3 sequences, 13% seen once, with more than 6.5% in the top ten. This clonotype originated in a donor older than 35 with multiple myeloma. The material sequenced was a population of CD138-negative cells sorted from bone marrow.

CDR3 DNA: TGTGCCAGCAGCTCAAGCCTAGCGGGAGAGACCGGGGAGCTGTTTTTT. It translates to CASSSSLAGETGELFF. The chain uses TRBV7-6 and TRBJ2-2; TRBD2 aligns across 10 bases. Trimming took 4 bases from V and 5 from J; bases not matched to a gene: 7. The CDR3 is 16 amino acids. CDR1 is SGHVS, CDR2 FNYEAQ, per germline.